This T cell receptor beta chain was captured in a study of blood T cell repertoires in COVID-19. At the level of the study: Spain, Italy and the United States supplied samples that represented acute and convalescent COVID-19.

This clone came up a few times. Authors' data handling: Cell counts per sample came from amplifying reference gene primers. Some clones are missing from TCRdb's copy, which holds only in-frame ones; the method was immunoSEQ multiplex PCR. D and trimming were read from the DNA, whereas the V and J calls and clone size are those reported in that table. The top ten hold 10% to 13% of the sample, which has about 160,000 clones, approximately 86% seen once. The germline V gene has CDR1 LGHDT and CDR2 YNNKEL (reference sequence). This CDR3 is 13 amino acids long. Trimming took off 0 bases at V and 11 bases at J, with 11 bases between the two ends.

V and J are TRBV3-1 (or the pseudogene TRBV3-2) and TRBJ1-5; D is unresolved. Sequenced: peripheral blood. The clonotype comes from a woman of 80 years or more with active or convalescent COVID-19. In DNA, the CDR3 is TGTGCCAGCAGCCAAGATTCCGTCCAGGCCCAGCATTTT. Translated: CASSQDSVQAQHF.